The next 13 T cell receptor beta chains were all read from a single sample in a study of blood T cell repertoires in COVID-19. Clones were read by immunoSEQ multiplex PCR, and TCRdb kept only the in-frame ones, dropping some. This sample has over 25,000 clones, with about nine tenths found just once. The sequenced sample was peripheral blood. The source is a human donor with active COVID-19. The donor label of this sample is uncertain.

The chain carries TRBV7-3 and TRBJ1-1; 7 positions agree with TRBD1. The CDR3 extends over 17 amino acids. Germline CDR1 and CDR2: SGHTA and FQGTGA. The J segment lost 7 bases and the V segment lost 7 bases, leaving 21 bases of the junction unmatched. The CDR3 DNA reads as TGTGCCAGCACCCGTCCGGGACAGCGAGAGCTGTCGGGTGAAGCTTTCTTT. Translating it yields CASTRPGQRELSGEAFF.

The chain is built from TRBV4-2 and TRBJ2-2; tentatively, D is TRBD2 (5 bases). V dropped 4 bases and J dropped 5 bases, with 17 bases sitting between them. The CDR3 runs to 16 residues. The germline V gene encodes CDR1 LGHNA and CDR2 YNFKEQ. CDR3: CASSLRQTDSTGELFF. CDR3 in DNA: TGTGCCAGCAGCCTTCGACAAACGGACTCAACCGGGGAGCTGTTTTTT.

The chain is built from TRBV29-1 and TRBJ1-1; D remains ambiguous. The ends were cut back, 3 bases at V and 0 bases at J, with 8 bases in the middle. Germline values: CDR1 SQVTM, CDR2 ANQGSEA. This CDR3 has 13 residues. CDR3: CSVEGRMNTEAFF. The CDR3 DNA sequence: TGCAGCGTTGAGGGCAGAATGAACACTGAAGCTTTCTTT.

The V gene is TRBV6-5, the J gene TRBJ1-2; possibly TRBD1 for D (6 bases). Per germline, CDR1 MNHEY and CDR2 SVGAGI. This CDR3 has 13 residues. With 2 bases removed from V and 3 bases from J, the gap between germline ends came to 7 bases. The CDR3 DNA reads TGTGCCAGCAGTTACCGGACAGACTATGGCTACACCTTC. Protein sequence: CASSYRTDYGYTF.

The chain links TRBV9 to TRBJ2-1; the match to TRBD2 covers 11 bases. This CDR3 is 15 amino acids long. Germline values: CDR1 SGDLS, CDR2 YYNGEE. J lost 10 bases, V lost 0 bases, and 6 bases had no gene match. The CDR3 sequence is CASSVEELAGEEQFF. DNA of the CDR3: TGTGCCAGCAGCGTAGAGGAACTAGCGGGGGAGGAGCAGTTCTTC.

The chain employs TRBV4-3 and TRBJ1-2; 7 bases map to TRBD1. V trimming: 4 bases; J trimming: 3 bases; junction bases outside the gene matches: 2. The CDR3 totals 13 residues. In germline, CDR1 is LGHNA, CDR2 YSLEER. The CDR3: CASSRGTDYGYTF. The CDR3 DNA reads TGCGCCAGCAGCCGCGGGACAGACTATGGCTACACCTTC.

J is TRBJ2-7 and V is TRBV5-4; 8 bases fit TRBD1. Trimming took 2 bases from V and 5 from J; bases not matched to a gene: 3. The CDR3 totals 13 residues. Germline V gene data show CDR1 as SGHNT and CDR2 as YYREEE (reference sequence). The CDR3 DNA is TGTGCCAGCAGCTTCCGACAGGGGAACGAGCAGTACTTC. Its protein product is CASSFRQGNEQYF.

The chain has TRBV16 and TRBJ1-1; D unclear. V lost 3 bases and J 0 bases, leaving 5 bases between the germline ends. Germline V gene sequence: CDR1 KGHSY, CDR2 FQNENV. The CDR3 extends over 13 amino acids. CDR3 region: CASSQTVNTEAFF. As DNA, the CDR3 is TGTGCCAGCAGCCAGACTGTGAACACTGAAGCTTTCTTT. Combining the CDR3 with reference TRBV16 and TRBJ1-1 gives the whole variable domain GEEVAQTPKHLVRGEGQKAKLYCAPIKGHSYVFWYQQVLKNEFKFLISFQNENVFDETGMPKERFSAKCLPNSPCSLEIQATKLEDSAVYFCASSQTVNTEAFFGQGTRLTVV.

The chain carries TRBV9 and TRBJ1-2; no clear D gene. There are 14 residues in the CDR3. CDR1 is SGDLS and CDR2 is YYNGEE in the germline V gene. The ends were cut back, 2 bases at V and 5 bases at J, with 13 bases in the middle. The CDR3 region has the DNA TGTGCCAGCAGCGTTGGTACCAACTCATATGGCTACACCTTC. It specifies CASSVGTNSYGYTF. Full variable domain (rest looked up from reference TRBV9 and TRBJ1-2): DSGVTQTPKHLITATGQRVTLRCSPRSGDLSVYWYQQSLDQGLQFLIQYYNGEERAKGNILERFSAQQFPDLHSELNLSSLELGDSALYFCASSVGTNSYGYTFGSGTRLTVV.

This chain connects TRBV18 to TRBJ2-1; maybe TRBD2 (6 bases). The CDR3 totals 17 residues. Per germline, CDR1 KGHSH and CDR2 LQKENI. V lost 0 bases, J lost 0 bases, and 12 bases lay in between. The chain's CDR3 is CASSPPRGDSSYNEQFF. DNA for the CDR3: TGTGCCAGCTCACCACCTCGCGGGGATAGCTCCTACAATGAGCAGTTCTTC.

This clone has a single count. V and J are TRBV7-9 and TRBJ2-7; maybe TRBD1 (6 bases). CDR1 is SEHNR and CDR2 is FQNEAQ in the germline V gene (reference sequence). V was cut by 5 bases and J by 2 bases, with 10 bases left in between. The CDR3 length is 13 residues. The CDR3 spells CASSVGGPYEQYF. DNA for the CDR3: TGTGCCAGCAGCGTTGGGGGCCCCTACGAGCAGTACTTC.

This chain's CDR3 is CASSSPAGSADTQYF. The CDR3 DNA follows: TGTGCCAGCAGTTCCCCTGCGGGGAGCGCAGATACGCAGTATTTT. The chain uses TRBV28 and TRBJ2-3; perhaps TRBD2 as D (6 bases). V gave up 4 bases and J gave up 4 bases, with 15 bases separating them. The CDR3 totals 15 residues. The germline CDR1 and CDR2 sequences are MDHEN and SYDVKM.

This clone came up a few times. The rearrangement uses TRBV4-3 and TRBJ2-7, with D perhaps matching TRBD2 (7 bases). Germline V gene lookup returns CDR1 LGHNA and CDR2 YSLEER. This CDR3 has 18 amino acids. Trimming cost V 4 bases and J 2 bases, with 24 bases left between them. For the CDR3, the DNA is TGCGCCAGCAGCCCAGAGGGGGGGCCCGGGACTCCTCCCTACGAGCAGTACTTC. This codes for CASSPEGGPGTPPYEQYF.